What follows are 19 T cell receptor beta chains derived from one specimen sequenced in a study of regulatory T cells in long-lasting Graves disease. Relying on iRepertoire HTBI primers and Arm-PCR of CDR3 regions, the team built TCR beta libraries. TCRdb processed the multiplex PCR reads anew with MiXCR; each CDR3 protein has one entry. This table has 400,000 to 500,000 distinct CDR3 sequences, about 20% appearing once. Regarding time point: persistent/refractory GD, antithyroid drugs over 5 years with positive TRAb. Preparation of the TCR library used RNA extracted from PBMCs. Here the sequenced sample was peripheral blood mononuclear cells (PBMCs), taken when the disease was refractory, from a patient treated with antithyroid drugs. These receptors originate from a female donor with Graves disease.

This clonotype was counted at least ten times. The chain links TRBV13 to TRBJ2-7; the D gene is possibly TRBD2 (7 bases). Germline lookup yields CDR1 PRHDT and CDR2 FYEKMQ (reference sequence). This CDR3 is built from 15 residues. V was shortened by 4 bases and J by 1 base, with 14 bases between the two germline ends. CDR3 in DNA: TGTGCCAGCAGCTCCTCCGCGGGGGCGTCCTACGAGCAGTACTTC. It translates to CASSSSAGASYEQYF.

Regarding this clonotype: A much larger clone is a single base away; this may be a read error. V is TRBV7-2 and J is TRBJ1-1; no clear D. The germline gives CDR1 SGHTA, CDR2 FQGNSA. The CDR3 totals 14 residues. The CDR3 nucleotides are TGTGCCGGCAGCTCGTCCGGGAGAAACACTGAAGCTTTCTTT. Its protein is CAGSSSGRNTEAFF.

This clonotype was seen repeatedly, ten times or more. This rearrangement joins TRBV20-1 to TRBJ2-5; D is perhaps TRBD1 or TRBD2 (7 bases each). The CDR3 loop spans 14 amino acids. Germline V gives CDR1 DFQATT, CDR2 SNEGSKA (reference sequence). The V and J ends lost 5 bases and 5 bases respectively, with 18 bases between them. The CDR3 nucleotides read TGCAGTGCTCCCGCGACAGGGAGGGCTGAGACCCAGTACTTC. Residues: CSAPATGRAETQYF.

This chain uses TRBV19 with TRBJ1-1; D gene ambiguous. The CDR3 extends over 15 amino acids. The germline CDR1 and CDR2 sequences are LNHDA and SQIVND (reference sequence). Between the trimmed V and J ends, which lost 8 bases and 3 bases, there was a span of 19 bases. The CDR3 reads CASFSTAHSDTEAFF. The CDR3 DNA reads as TGTGCCAGTTTCTCCACAGCTCATTCGGACACTGAAGCTTTCTTT.

This clonotype was counted only a few times. The rearrangement uses TRBV20-1 and TRBJ2-2; 9 bases fit TRBD2. Germline V gene sequence: CDR1 DFQATT, CDR2 SNEGSKA (reference sequence). CDR3 length: 16 amino acids. Trimming at V came to 2 bases and at J to 2 bases, leaving 6 bases not matched to a gene. This chain's CDR3 is CSARPRLAENTGELFF. The CDR3 DNA reads TGCAGTGCTAGACCTCGACTAGCGGAAAACACCGGGGAGCTGTTTTTT.

In regard to this clonotype: A clone one base away is much larger, so this may be a read error. The J gene is TRBJ2-7, the V gene TRBV5-1; 7 bases agree with TRBD2. The CDR3 sequence is 12 residues long. CDR1 is SGHRS and CDR2 is YFSETQ in the germline V gene. Here the CDR3 DNA reads TGCACCAGCAGCTGGGACTACAACGAGCAGTACTTC. It specifies CTSSWDYNEQYF.

The chain couples TRBV14 to TRBJ2-5; 8 nucleotides agree with TRBD2. The CDR3 sequence is 17 residues long. CDR1 is SGHDN and CDR2 is FVKESK in the germline V gene. V shed 3 bases, J shed 4 bases, and the junction held 13 bases outside the gene matches. CDR3 coding DNA: TGTGCCAGCAGCCACCTCCTCGCGGGACGGGGGGGAGAGACCCAGTACTTC. It yields the protein CASSHLLAGRGGETQYF. The whole variable domain, filled in from reference TRBV14 and TRBJ2-5, reads EAGVTQFPSHSVIEKGQTVTLRCDPISGHDNLYWYRRVMGKEIKFLLHFVKESKQDESGMPNNRFLAERTGGTYSTLKVQPAELEDSGVYFCASSHLLAGRGGETQYFGPGTRLLVL.

This clonotype was observed many times. The chain links TRBV28 to TRBJ1-2; maybe TRBD1 (5 bases). V was cut by 4 bases and J by 6 bases, with 9 bases left in between. Germline values: CDR1 MDHEN, CDR2 SYDVKM. The CDR3 extends over 12 amino acids. CDR3 amino acids: CASSSGLDGYTF. In DNA, the CDR3 is TGTGCCAGCAGTTCAGGGTTGGATGGCTACACCTTC.

This chain uses TRBV11-2 with TRBJ2-2; 14 bases line up with TRBD2. V shed 5 bases, J shed 0 bases, and the junction held 11 bases outside the gene matches. The germline V gene has CDR1 SGHAT and CDR2 FQNNGV. The CDR3 is 20 residues long. This chain's CDR3 is CASSVTPGLAGAANTGELFF. DNA for the CDR3: TGTGCCAGCAGCGTAACCCCGGGACTAGCGGGAGCCGCGAACACCGGGGAGCTGTTTTTT.

Note on this clonotype: A single base separates this from a much larger clone, so it may be a read error. The chain recombines TRBV12-3 or TRBV12-4 with TRBJ1-2; 7 bases map to TRBD1. The CDR3 covers 13 residues. This CDR3 reads CANSTGADYGYTF. The CDR3 coding sequence is TGTGCCAACAGTACAGGGGCCGACTATGGCTACACCTTC.

The table lists this clonotype with a few counts. The rearrangement uses TRBV7-2 and TRBJ2-7, with 7 bases lining up with TRBD2. CDR1 and CDR2 from the germline V gene are SGHTA and FQGNSA. This CDR3 contains 14 residues. J lost 2 bases, V lost 5 bases, and 6 bases had no gene match. The CDR3: CASSPNSGPYEQYF. The CDR3 region has the DNA TGTGCCAGCAGCCCTAATAGCGGGCCCTACGAGCAGTACTTC.

This clonotype appeared many times. This chain uses TRBV28 with TRBJ2-2; TRBD1 might be the D (5 bases). Germline CDR1 MDHEN, CDR2 SYDVKM. The CDR3 runs 14 residues. V was pared by 7 bases and J by 0 bases, with 9 bases between. CDR3 in amino acids: CASKTDANTGELFF. In DNA, the CDR3 is TGTGCCAGCAAGACAGACGCGAACACCGGGGAGCTGTTTTTT.

The gene calls are TRBV7-3 and TRBJ2-1, with D perhaps TRBD1 (5 bases). Trimming shortened V by 2 bases and J by 3 bases, and 5 bases separated the two germline ends. Germline V gene data show CDR1 as SGHTA and CDR2 as FQGTGA. This CDR3 is built from 13 residues. CDR3 loop: CASSLQGYNEQFF. CDR3 DNA sequence: TGTGCCAGCAGCTTACAGGGCTACAATGAGCAGTTCTTC.

This clonotype came up a few times. This chain connects TRBV20-1 to TRBJ2-7, with TRBD2 as a possible D gene (6 bases). The CDR3 is made up of 12 amino acids. Germline lookup yields CDR1 DFQATT and CDR2 SNEGSKA (reference sequence). V lost 3 bases to trimming and J lost 4 bases, with 10 bases between them. The CDR3 region has the DNA TGCAGTGCTAGGAGTGGGACTTACGAGCAGTACTTC. Translating it yields CSARSGTYEQYF.

This clonotype was recorded many times. The genes are TRBV7-9 and TRBJ2-7; TRBD2 is a possible D gene (7 bases). The CDR3 runs 14 residues. V was clipped by 3 bases and J by 5 bases, with 14 bases between them. The germline CDR1 and CDR2 sequences are SEHNR and FQNEAQ (reference sequence). The CDR3 DNA reads as TGTGCCAGCAGCTTGCAAGCGGGACAAGACGAGCAGTACTTC. It codes for CASSLQAGQDEQYF.

This chain links TRBV7-2 with TRBJ1-4; D is possibly TRBD1 (6 bases). CDR3 length: 14 amino acids. Germline loops: CDR1 SGHTA, CDR2 FQGNSA. Trimming took off 1 base at V and 8 bases at J, with 11 bases between the two ends. DNA of the CDR3: TGTGCCAGCAGCTTAGGGTCAGGGGAAGAAAAACTGTTTTTT. Translation gives CASSLGSGEEKLFF.

This clonotype has a handful of counts. The J gene is TRBJ1-3, the V gene TRBV20-1; TRBD1 agrees at 9 bases. This CDR3 has 14 residues. CDR1 is DFQATT and CDR2 is SNEGSKA in the germline V gene (reference sequence). J was trimmed by 6 bases and V by 1 base; bases with no gene match: 4. The CDR3 region is CSARAWTGENTIYF. CDR3 in DNA: TGCAGTGCTAGAGCTTGGACAGGGGAAAACACCATATATTTT.

This clonotype was recorded many times. The chain uses TRBV27 and TRBJ1-1; D ambiguous. Germline lookup yields CDR1 MNHEY and CDR2 SMNVEV (reference sequence). The CDR3 consists of 16 residues. V was shortened by 3 bases and J by 1 base, with 15 bases between the two germline ends. This chain's CDR3 is CASSFFPIRANTEAFF. CDR3 coding DNA: TGTGCCAGCAGTTTTTTCCCAATTAGGGCGAACACTGAAGCTTTCTTT.

This clonotype appeared many times. J is TRBJ1-2 and V is TRBV5-1, with D hard to call. Germline CDR1 SGHRS, CDR2 YFSETQ. The CDR3 spans 15 residues. V lost 1 base and J lost 5, with 15 bases in between. DNA of the CDR3: TGCGCCAGCAGCTTGTGGGTGAGGGCGGAGTATGGCTACACCTTC. Amino acids: CASSLWVRAEYGYTF.